Listed below are T cell receptor beta chains from one sample, sequenced in a study of OX40 agonist ivuxolimab in advanced cancers. The data were produced by immunoSEQ multiplex PCR, yet TCRdb's version contains in-frame clones alone and is incomplete. The sample carries roughly 86,000 clones, about 91% recorded once. The sequencing here drew on CD4+ or CD8+ T cells sorted from blood, taken in a trial of the OX40 agonist ivuxolimab. Receptors were obtained from an adult with an advanced solid tumor such as melanoma, head and neck, liver or kidney cancer. CDR3s include the opening cysteine and the closing phenylalanine or tryptophan. The D gene is left open where the match is weak. A row's size may be missing; if present it is once, few, many or a size class.

len	abundance	d_gene	v_gene	j_gene	CDR3nt	CDR3aa
13	.	.	TRBV14	TRBJ2-7	TGTGCCAGCAGCCCGACTGGCCCCTACGAGCAGTACTTC	CASSPTGPYEQYF
11	once	.	TRBV21-1	TRBJ2-7	TGTGCCAGCACCCCGACCTACGAGCAGTACTTC	CASTPTYEQYF
15	.	.	TRBV11-3	TRBJ2-5	TGTGCCAGCAGCGCAAAAGGGCGGCTTGGGGAGACCCAGTACTTC	CASSAKGRLGETQYF
15	.	.	TRBV7-2	TRBJ1-5	TGTGCCAGCAGCATCGGACAGTATAGCAATCAGCCCCAGCATTTT	CASSIGQYSNQPQHF
13	.	TRBD1	TRBV7-2	TRBJ2-5	TGTGCCAGCAGCTCGGGACAGGAAGAGACCCAGTACTTC	CASSSGQEETQYF
15	.	TRBD1	TRBV6-1	TRBJ1-4	TGTGCCAGCAACGGAGGGGGACAGGCGCCAGTTCCCCTGTTTTTT	CASNGGGQAPVPLFF
13	.	.	TRBV30	TRBJ2-5	TGTGCCTGGAGTGTCACGCCATCCCTGGCCCAGTACTTC	CAWSVTPSLAQYF
15	.	.	TRBV7-9	TRBJ1-1	TGTGCCAGCACCCCACGTGGGCCTTTGAACACTGAAGCTTTCTTT	CASTPRGPLNTEAFF
14	.	.	TRBV6-5	TRBJ2-7	TGTGCCAGCAGTGAGGAAATCGTGGGGACGGAGCAGTACTTC	CASSEEIVGTEQYF
14	.	.	TRBV27	TRBJ2-7	TGTGCCAGCAGTTTAGCGGGTCCCTCCTACGAGCAGTACTTC	CASSLAGPSYEQYF
15	.	TRBD1	TRBV4-1	TRBJ1-2	TGCGCCAGCAGCCCCAGCCCGACAGGGGTAGTTGGCTACACCTTC	CASSPSPTGVVGYTF
13	.	.	TRBV14	TRBJ2-5	TGTGCCAGCAGCCAGCAGAGAGGAGAGACCCAGTACTTC	CASSQQRGETQYF
15	.	TRBD1	TRBV6-6	TRBJ1-2	TGTGCCAGCAGTTACACCGGACAGGGAAACTATGGCTACACCTTC	CASSYTGQGNYGYTF
14	.	.	TRBV29-1	TRBJ2-2	TGCAGCGCCGGTGGGACCGTGAACACCGGGGAGCTGTTTTTT	CSAGGTVNTGELFF
14	.	.	TRBV5-1	TRBJ1-2	TGTGCCAGCAGCCTAACTTCGCAGGGTGCAAGCTACACCTTC	CASSLTSQGASYTF
17	.	TRBD2	TRBV4-2	TRBJ2-3	TGTGCCAGCAGCCCTCGACTAGCGGGAGAGGATGCAGATACGCAGTATTTT	CASSPRLAGEDADTQYF
15	few	TRBD1	TRBV25-1	TRBJ2-5	TGTGCCAGCAGCTCACCGGGACAGTGGTCGGGGACCCAGTACTTC	CASSSPGQWSGTQYF
16	.	TRBD1	TRBV25-1	TRBJ1-1	TGTGCCAGCAGTCGGTCACAGGGGATCATGAACACTGAAGCTTTCTTT	CASSRSQGIMNTEAFF
15	.	.	TRBV1	TRBJ1-4	TGCACCAGCAGCCGTCGGGACATGTATAATGAAAAACTGTTTTTT	CTSSRRDMYNEKLFF
13	.	TRBD1	TRBV5-1	TRBJ1-1	TGCGCCAGCGGACAGGGGGCGAGCACTGAAGCTTTCTTT	CASGQGASTEAFF
15	.	.	TRBV10-2	TRBJ2-3	TGCGCCAGCACAAGGGGTGGAAACGAGGCGGATACGCAGTATTTT	CASTRGGNEADTQYF
13	.	.	TRBV30	TRBJ2-2	TGTGCCTGGAGTGTAGGGAACACCGGGGAGCTGTTTTTT	CAWSVGNTGELFF